This entry concerns a single TCR beta chain. Its antigen is as yet unknown. A multiplex PCR was run with 60 Vbeta primers and 13 Jbeta primers. The table came from immunoSEQ multiplex PCR; TCRdb's copy has only in-frame clones and leaves some out. Found here are 80,000 or so clones, more than 60% of them singletons; the top ten hold around 10%. Trimming stripped 0 bases from V and 8 bases from J, with 8 bases between. In germline, CDR1 is GTSNPN, CDR2 SVGIG (reference sequence). The CDR3 is 11 amino acids. These data come from a study of cytomegalovirus exposure and HLA in healthy donors. Study-level results: The classifier reportedly diagnosed cytomegalovirus status with high specificity and sensitivity.

The sequence was obtained from a male donor in good health and CMV-seropositive. Sequenced: PBMCs. This chain connects TRBV30 to TRBJ2-7, with D tentatively TRBD2 (5 bases). This CDR3 reads CAWSVREKQYF. The CDR3 nucleotides are TGTGCCTGGAGTGTACGGGAAAAGCAGTACTTC.